The 18 T cell receptor beta chains listed next were all sequenced from one sample in a study of blood T cell repertoires in COVID-19. The repertoire was sequenced with immunoSEQ multiplex PCR; TCRdb's copy has only in-frame clones and lacks some. Seen here are hundreds of thousands of clones, about 85% observed once, and the top ten hold just over 7%. The sequenced sample was peripheral blood. Receptor source: a man in his fifties or sixties who had recovered from COVID-19.

The CDR3: CASSHGQYNYGYTF. The CDR3 DNA reads TGCGCCAGCAGCCACGGACAGTATAACTATGGCTACACCTTC. This sequence joins TRBV4-1 and TRBJ1-2; D perhaps matches TRBD1 (6 bases). This CDR3 has 14 residues. Germline V gene data show CDR1 as MGHRA and CDR2 as YSYEKL. V was pared by 3 bases and J by 1 base, with 9 bases between.

This clone occurred a few times. This chain joins TRBV9 and TRBJ1-3, with D uncertain. Per germline, CDR1 SGDLS and CDR2 YYNGEE. The CDR3 has 14 residues. V lost 4 bases and J lost 4, with 12 bases in between. CDR3 coding DNA: TGTGCCAGCAGCCATCGGACTTCCGGAAACACCATATATTTT. This gives the protein CASSHRTSGNTIYF.

The V gene is TRBV18, the J gene TRBJ2-1, with 8 bases fitting TRBD2. J lost 8 bases, V lost 1 base, and 4 bases had no gene match. The CDR3 loop spans 14 amino acids. Per the germline V gene, CDR1 is KGHSH and CDR2 is LQKENI. CDR3 DNA: TGTGCCAGCTCACCACGCGGGGGGCTCGATGAGCAGTTCTTC. Residues: CASSPRGGLDEQFF.

This sequence joins TRBV27 and TRBJ2-2; 16 bases map to TRBD2. CDR1 MNHEY and CDR2 SMNVEV come from the germline V gene (reference sequence). The ends lost 3 bases at V and 2 bases at J; junction bases unmatched: 6. The CDR3 is 19 residues long. The CDR3 DNA sequence: TGTGCCAGCAGTTTTGCGGGACTAGCGGGGGGGCGTAACACCGGGGAGCTGTTTTTT. This gives the protein CASSFAGLAGGRNTGELFF.

The J gene is TRBJ2-5, the V gene TRBV6-6; the D is unclear. The CDR3 is 11 amino acids. V was shortened by 6 bases and J by 2 bases, with 4 bases between the two germline ends. The germline V gene has CDR1 MNHNY and CDR2 SVGAGI (reference sequence). The CDR3 reads CASRTQETQYF. The CDR3 nucleotides read TGTGCCAGCAGGACACAAGAGACCCAGTACTTC.

The chain joins TRBV7-9 to TRBJ2-7; 8 nucleotides agree with TRBD1. The CDR3 contains 13 residues. V gave up 5 bases and J gave up 6 bases; unmatched junction bases: 6. In germline, CDR1 is SEHNR, CDR2 FQNEAQ (reference sequence). CDR3 sequence reads: CASSRQGLGEQYV. CDR3 nucleotide sequence: TGTGCCAGCAGCCGACAGGGGTTGGGCGAGCAGTACGTC.

The chain is built from TRBV2 and TRBJ1-6; TRBD1 is a possible D gene (6 bases). Germline V gene sequence: CDR1 SNHLY, CDR2 FYNNEI. CDR3 length: 15 residues. Between the trimmed V and J ends, which lost 6 bases and 6 bases, there was a span of 15 bases. Here the CDR3 DNA reads TGTGCCAGCAGGACCCTGGGGGGGCCTAATTCACCCCTCCACTTT. It codes for CASRTLGGPNSPLHF.

V gene TRBV2 combines with J gene TRBJ2-3; D call uncertain. The CDR3 is 12 residues long. Trimming cost V 6 bases and J 6 bases, with 10 bases left between them. Germline CDR1 is SNHLY and CDR2 is FYNNEI. As DNA, the CDR3 is TGTGCCAGCAGACTCGAGTCGGATACGCAGTATTTT. Translated: CASRLESDTQYF.

This clone has more than one count but fewer than ten. The CDR3 sequence is CASRLTGRAVSGYTF. CDR3 DNA: TGTGCCAGCAGGCTTACGGGCAGGGCTGTGTCCGGCTACACCTTC. The chain recombines TRBV27 with TRBJ1-2, with D maybe TRBD1 (5 bases). The CDR3 has 15 amino acids. V lost 6 bases and J lost 8, with 22 bases in between. Looked up from germline, CDR1 is MNHEY and CDR2 is SMNVEV (reference sequence).

The J gene is TRBJ1-5, the V gene TRBV4-1; 12 positions match TRBD1. Losses at the gene ends were 4 bases for V and 2 bases for J; bases not matched to a gene: 9. The CDR3 has 18 amino acids. The V gene's germline CDR1 is MGHRA and CDR2 YSYEKL. DNA of the CDR3: TGCGCCAGCAGCCTTACCGGGACAGGGGGCAAGGGCAATCAGCCCCAGCATTTT. Protein product: CASSLTGTGGKGNQPQHF.

The chain employs TRBV20-1 and TRBJ2-7; D not certain. The CDR3 extends over 11 amino acids. Germline assignment: CDR1 DFQATT and CDR2 SNEGSKA (reference sequence). V lost 5 bases and J 4 bases, leaving 9 bases between the germline ends. The CDR3 here is CSASTLYEQYF. The CDR3 nucleotides are TGCAGTGCTTCTACTCTTTACGAGCAGTACTTC.

The rearrangement links TRBV18 to TRBJ2-2, with TRBD1 matching 9 bases. V shed 5 bases, J shed 1 base, and the junction held 5 bases outside the gene matches. Germline V gives CDR1 KGHSH, CDR2 LQKENI. The CDR3 is 16 amino acids. CDR3: CASSRQGVQNTGELFF. The CDR3 DNA sequence: TGTGCCAGCTCAAGACAGGGGGTTCAGAACACCGGGGAGCTGTTTTTT. Variable domain in full (rest from reference TRBV18 and TRBJ2-2): NAGVMQNPRHLVRRRGQEARLRCSPMKGHSHVYWYRQLPEEGLKFMVYLQKENIIDESGMPKERFSAEFPKEGPSILRIQQVVRGDSAAYFCASSRQGVQNTGELFFGEGSRLTVL.

The chain recombines TRBV19 with TRBJ1-1; 10 bases line up with TRBD1. Trimming took 8 bases from V and 1 from J; bases not matched to a gene: 13. Germline V gives CDR1 LNHDA, CDR2 SQIVND (reference sequence). This CDR3 is 17 amino acids long. The CDR3 DNA reads as TGTGCCAGTTCGACAGGGGGCCCCTCTACACGGAACACTGAAGCTTTCTTT. Its protein is CASSTGGPSTRNTEAFF.

The chain is built from TRBV6-1 and TRBJ1-2; TRBD1 matches 10 bases. Germline-derived CDR1 and CDR2 are MNHNS and SASEGT. V gave up 3 bases and J gave up 0 bases; unmatched junction bases: 1. The CDR3 loop spans 15 amino acids. The CDR3 spells CASSDGQGANYGYTF. The CDR3 DNA is TGTGCCAGCAGTGATGGACAGGGGGCTAACTATGGCTACACCTTC.

The chain is built from TRBV30 and TRBJ1-2; 10 bases align to TRBD1. In germline, CDR1 is GTSNPN, CDR2 SVGIG (reference sequence). Losses at the gene ends were 0 bases for V and 4 bases for J; bases not matched to a gene: 5. The CDR3 is 15 amino acids. The DNA of the CDR3 is TGTGCCTGGAGTGTGGGACAGGGGTATAGCTATGGCTACACCTTC. Amino acids: CAWSVGQGYSYGYTF.

The chain joins TRBV19 to TRBJ1-1; possible D gene TRBD1, 5 bases. This CDR3 has 13 amino acids. The V end lost 4 bases, the J end lost 1 base, and 7 bases lay between the germline ends. CDR1 LNHDA and CDR2 SQIVND come from the germline V gene (reference sequence). CDR3 sequence reads: CASSRGGNTEAFF. Written as DNA, the CDR3 is TGTGCCAGTAGTAGGGGGGGGAACACTGAAGCTTTCTTT.

The V call is TRBV2, the J call TRBJ2-3; TRBD2 matches at 10 bases. V lost 5 bases, J lost 1 base, and 3 bases stayed unmatched. Germline CDR1 is SNHLY and CDR2 is FYNNEI. The CDR3 runs to 15 residues. In nucleotides, the CDR3 is TGTGCCAGCAGTTTAGGACTAGCGGGCACAGATACGCAGTATTTT. Its translation: CASSLGLAGTDTQYF.

The V and J genes are TRBV6-6 and TRBJ2-5; a weak D match, TRBD2 (5 bases). This CDR3 is built from 13 residues. In germline, CDR1 is MNHNY, CDR2 SVGAGI (reference sequence). The V end was cut by 6 bases, the J end by 2 bases, with 10 bases between. CDR3 sequence: CASSLRVQETQYF. CDR3 bases: TGTGCCAGCAGCCTGAGGGTTCAAGAGACCCAGTACTTC.